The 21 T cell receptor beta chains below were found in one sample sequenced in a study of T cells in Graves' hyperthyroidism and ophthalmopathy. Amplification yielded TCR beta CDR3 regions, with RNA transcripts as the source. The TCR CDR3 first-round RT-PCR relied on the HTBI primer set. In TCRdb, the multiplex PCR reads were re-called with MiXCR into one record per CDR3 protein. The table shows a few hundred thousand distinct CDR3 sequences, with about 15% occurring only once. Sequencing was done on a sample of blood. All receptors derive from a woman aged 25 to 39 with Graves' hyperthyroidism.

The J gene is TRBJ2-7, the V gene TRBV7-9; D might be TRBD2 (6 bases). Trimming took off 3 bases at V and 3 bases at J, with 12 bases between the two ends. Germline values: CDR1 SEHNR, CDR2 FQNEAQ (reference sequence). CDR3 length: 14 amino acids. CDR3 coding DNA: TGTGCCAGCAGCTTCGGCCGCGGGGACTACGAGCAGTACTTC. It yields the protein CASSFGRGDYEQYF.

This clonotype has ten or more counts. The CDR3 DNA follows: TGTGCCAGCAGCTTACTAAAGGAGACCCAGTACTTC. Encoded protein: CASSLLKETQYF. The chain is built from TRBV7-9 and TRBJ2-5; D remains unclear. CDR3 length equals 12 residues. Trimming removed 2 bases at V and 5 bases at J, with 6 bases between. Germline CDR1 SEHNR, CDR2 FQNEAQ (reference sequence). Variable domain in full (rest from reference TRBV7-9 and TRBJ2-5): DTGVSQNPRHKITKRGQNVTFRCDPISEHNRLYWYRQTLGQGPEFLTYFQNEAQLEKSRLLSDRFSAERPKGSFSTLEIQRTEQGDSAMYLCASSLLKETQYFGPGTRLLVL.

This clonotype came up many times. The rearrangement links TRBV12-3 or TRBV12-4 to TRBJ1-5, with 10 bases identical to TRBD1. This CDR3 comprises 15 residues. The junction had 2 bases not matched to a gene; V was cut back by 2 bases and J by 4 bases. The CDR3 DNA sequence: TGTGCCAGCAGTTTAATGGGACAGGGGAATCAGCCCCAGCATTTT. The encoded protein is CASSLMGQGNQPQHF.

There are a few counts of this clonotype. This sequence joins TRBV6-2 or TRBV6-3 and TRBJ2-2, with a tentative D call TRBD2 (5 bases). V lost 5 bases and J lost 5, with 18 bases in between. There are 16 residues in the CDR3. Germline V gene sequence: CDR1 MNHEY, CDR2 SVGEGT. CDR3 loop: CASSRDSSPETGELFF. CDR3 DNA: TGTGCCAGCAGTCGCGACTCTAGCCCAGAAACCGGGGAGCTGTTTTTT.

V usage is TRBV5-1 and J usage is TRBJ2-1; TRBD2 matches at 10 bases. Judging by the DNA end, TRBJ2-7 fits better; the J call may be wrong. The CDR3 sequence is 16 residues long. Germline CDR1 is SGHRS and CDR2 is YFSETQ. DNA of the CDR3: TGCGCCAGCAGCTTGTTAGCGGGAGGACCTATCTATGAGCAGTACTTC. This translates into CASSLLAGGPIYEQYF.

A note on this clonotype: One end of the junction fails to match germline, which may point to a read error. CDR3 amino acids: CAISDQQETQYF. DNA for the CDR3: TGTGCCATCAGTGACCAGCAAGAGACCCAGTACTTC. This chain connects TRBV6-2 or TRBV6-3 to TRBJ2-5; no firm D call. Germline CDR1 reads MNHEY; CDR2 reads SVGEGT. CDR3 size: 12 residues.

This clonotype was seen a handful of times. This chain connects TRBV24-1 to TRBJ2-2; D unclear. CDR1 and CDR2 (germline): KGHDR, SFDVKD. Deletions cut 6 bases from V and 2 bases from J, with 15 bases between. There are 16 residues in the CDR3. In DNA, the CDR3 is TGTGCCACCAGTAAAAGATTCACCTTAAACACCGGGGAGCTGTTTTTT. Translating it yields CATSKRFTLNTGELFF.

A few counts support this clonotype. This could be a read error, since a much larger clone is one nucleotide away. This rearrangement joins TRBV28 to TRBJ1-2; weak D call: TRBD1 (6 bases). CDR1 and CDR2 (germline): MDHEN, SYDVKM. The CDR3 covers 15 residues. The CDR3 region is CVSSNPRGGVLGYTF. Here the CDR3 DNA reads TGTGTCAGCAGTAACCCCCGCGGGGGCGTGTTAGGCTACACCTTC.

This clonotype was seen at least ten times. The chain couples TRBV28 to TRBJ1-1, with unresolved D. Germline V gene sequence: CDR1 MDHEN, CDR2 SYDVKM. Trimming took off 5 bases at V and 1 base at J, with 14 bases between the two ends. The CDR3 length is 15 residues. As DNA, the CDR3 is TGTGCCAGCAGTCCGTCGGGCGAGGGGAACACTGAAGCTTTCTTT. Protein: CASSPSGEGNTEAFF.

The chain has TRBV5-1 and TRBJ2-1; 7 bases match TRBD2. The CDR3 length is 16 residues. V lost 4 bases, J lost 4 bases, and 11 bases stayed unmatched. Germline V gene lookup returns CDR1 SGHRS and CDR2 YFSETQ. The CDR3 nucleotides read TGCGCCAGCAGCCCAACTAGCGCCAAAATATACAATGAGCAGTTCTTC. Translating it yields CASSPTSAKIYNEQFF.

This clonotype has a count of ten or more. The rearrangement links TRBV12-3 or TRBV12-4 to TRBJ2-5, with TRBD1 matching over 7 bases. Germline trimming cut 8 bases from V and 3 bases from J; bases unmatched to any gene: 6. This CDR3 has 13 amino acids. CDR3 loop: CASGIGTEETQYF. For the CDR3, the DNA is TGTGCCAGCGGAATTGGGACAGAAGAGACCCAGTACTTC.

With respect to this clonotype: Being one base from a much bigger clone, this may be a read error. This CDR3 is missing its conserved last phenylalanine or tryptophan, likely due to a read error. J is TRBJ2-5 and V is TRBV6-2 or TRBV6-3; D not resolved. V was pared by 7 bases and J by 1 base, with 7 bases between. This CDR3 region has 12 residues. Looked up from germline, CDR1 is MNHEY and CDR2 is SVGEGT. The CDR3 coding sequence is TGTGCCAGCAACGAACCCCAAGAGACCCAGTACTCC. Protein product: CASNEPQETQYS.

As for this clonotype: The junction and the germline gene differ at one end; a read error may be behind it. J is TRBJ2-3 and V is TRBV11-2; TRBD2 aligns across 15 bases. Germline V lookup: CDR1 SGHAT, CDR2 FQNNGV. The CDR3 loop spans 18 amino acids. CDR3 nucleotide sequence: TGTGCCAGCAGCCGGACTAGCGGGAGGGCCTGGGGCGCAGATACGCGGTATTTT. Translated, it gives CASSRTSGRAWGADTRYF.

The CDR3 here is CSAGGGTGSNQPQHF. DNA of the CDR3: TGCAGTGCTGGGGGGGGGACAGGGAGCAATCAGCCCCAGCATTTT. The chain combines TRBV20-1 with TRBJ1-5, with 9 positions matching TRBD1. The V and J ends lost 5 bases and 1 base, in that order; junction bases with no gene match: 6. The germline V gene has CDR1 DFQATT and CDR2 SNEGSKA (reference sequence). The CDR3 runs to 15 residues.

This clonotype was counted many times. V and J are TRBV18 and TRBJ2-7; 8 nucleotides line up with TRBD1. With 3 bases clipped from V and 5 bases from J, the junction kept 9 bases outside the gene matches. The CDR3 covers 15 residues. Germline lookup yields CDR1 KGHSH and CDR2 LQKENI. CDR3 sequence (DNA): TGTGCCAGCTCACCCTTGGAGGACAGGGACCACGAGCAGTACTTC. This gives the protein CASSPLEDRDHEQYF.

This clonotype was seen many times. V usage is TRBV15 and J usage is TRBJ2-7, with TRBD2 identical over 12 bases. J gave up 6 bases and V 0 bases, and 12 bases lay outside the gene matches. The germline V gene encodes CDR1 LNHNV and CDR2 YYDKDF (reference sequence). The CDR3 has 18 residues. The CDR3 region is CATSREPETSGSGGEQYF. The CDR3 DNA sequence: TGTGCCACCAGCAGAGAACCCGAGACTAGCGGGAGCGGTGGCGAGCAGTACTTC.

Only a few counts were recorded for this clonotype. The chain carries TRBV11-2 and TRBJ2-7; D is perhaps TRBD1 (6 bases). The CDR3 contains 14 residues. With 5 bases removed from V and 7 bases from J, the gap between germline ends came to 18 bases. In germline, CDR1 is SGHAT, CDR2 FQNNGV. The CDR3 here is CASSPGQRRVEQYF. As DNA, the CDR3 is TGTGCCAGCAGCCCTGGACAGCGGCGCGTGGAGCAGTACTTC.

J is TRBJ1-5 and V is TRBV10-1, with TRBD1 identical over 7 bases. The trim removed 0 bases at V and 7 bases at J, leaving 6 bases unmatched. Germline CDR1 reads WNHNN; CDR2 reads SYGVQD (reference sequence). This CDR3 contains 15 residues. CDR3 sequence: CASSESAGGWQPQHF. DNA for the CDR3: TGCGCCAGCAGTGAGTCGGCAGGGGGTTGGCAGCCCCAGCATTTT.

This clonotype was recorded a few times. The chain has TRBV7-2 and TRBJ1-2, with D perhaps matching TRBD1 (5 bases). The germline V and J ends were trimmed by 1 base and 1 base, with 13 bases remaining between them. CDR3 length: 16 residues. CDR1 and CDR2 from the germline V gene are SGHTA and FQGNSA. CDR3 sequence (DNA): TGTGCCAGCAGCTTAGGAACCGGGACGCATAACTATGGCTACACCTTC. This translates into CASSLGTGTHNYGYTF.

The CDR3 DNA sequence: TGTGCCAGCAGTTTAAGGGGGCAGAGCTATGGCTACACCTTC. The encoded protein is CASSLRGQSYGYTF. The chain carries TRBV12-3 or TRBV12-4 and TRBJ1-2; 7 positions match TRBD1. V lost 2 bases and J lost 4; bases outside the gene matches: 4. CDR3 size: 14 residues.

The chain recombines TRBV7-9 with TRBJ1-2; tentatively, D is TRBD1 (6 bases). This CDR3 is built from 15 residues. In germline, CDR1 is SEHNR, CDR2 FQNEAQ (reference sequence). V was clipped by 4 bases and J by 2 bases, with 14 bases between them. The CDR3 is CASSSGTKGNYGYTF. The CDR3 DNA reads TGTGCCAGCAGCTCCGGGACAAAAGGCAACTATGGCTACACCTTC.